Below, 32 T cell receptor beta chains from the same sample are listed, as sequenced in a study of sequential checkpoint blockade in melanoma. Treatment given: randomized to nivolumab then ipilimumab (arm A) or the reverse (arm B). The table came from immunoSEQ multiplex PCR; TCRdb's copy has only in-frame clones and leaves some out. The sample holds over 10,000 clones, 77% seen once. Sequenced material: CD8+ T cells sorted from blood (inferred from file names), taken from a patient given nivolumab and ipilimumab in sequence. The origin of the receptors is a human donor with melanoma.

V is TRBV30 and J is TRBJ1-2; the match to TRBD1 covers 9 bases. The germline V gene has CDR1 GTSNPN and CDR2 SVGIG (reference sequence). V lost 5 bases to trimming and J lost 8 bases; unmatched junction nucleotides: 6. This CDR3 is built from 12 residues. As DNA, the CDR3 is TGTGCCTGGGAACAGGGGGCAGGGGGCTACACCTTC. It specifies CAWEQGAGGYTF.

The chain joins TRBV7-9 to TRBJ2-7, with 10 bases matching TRBD1. J lost 4 bases, V lost 5 bases, and 5 bases had no gene match. There are 14 residues in the CDR3. Germline V gene data show CDR1 as SEHNR and CDR2 as FQNEAQ (reference sequence). The CDR3 sequence is CASSAGDRGYEQYF. The CDR3 region has the DNA TGTGCCAGCAGCGCGGGGGACAGGGGTTACGAGCAGTACTTC.

The gene calls are TRBV7-8 and TRBJ2-7; 12 bases are shared with TRBD2. The CDR3 loop spans 14 amino acids. Trimming at V came to 4 bases and at J to 2 bases, leaving 0 bases not matched to a gene. CDR1 and CDR2 from the germline V gene are SGHVS and FQNEAQ. The CDR3 sequence: CASSWTSGAYEQYF. The CDR3 DNA sequence: TGTGCCAGCAGCTGGACTAGCGGGGCCTACGAGCAGTACTTC.

This chain uses TRBV9 with TRBJ2-7; a weak D match, TRBD2 (7 bases). The CDR3 spans 16 residues. V lost 4 bases and J 4 bases, leaving 21 bases between the germline ends. Per the germline V gene, CDR1 is SGDLS and CDR2 is YYNGEE. CDR3 nucleotide sequence: TGTGCCAGCAGCCCCCGCGGGGAGGGGGAGAGGTACGAGCAGTACTTC. Amino acids: CASSPRGEGERYEQYF.

The chain couples TRBV11-2 to TRBJ2-1, with 7 bases lining up with TRBD2. Germline V lookup: CDR1 SGHAT, CDR2 FQNNGV. The J segment lost 6 bases and the V segment lost 1 base, leaving 0 bases of the junction unmatched. The CDR3 sequence is 13 residues long. CDR3 bases: TGTGCCAGCAGCTTAGGGGGGGGCAATGAGCAGTTCTTC. Residues: CASSLGGGNEQFF.

This sequence joins TRBV5-6 and TRBJ2-3; D is unresolved. CDR1 is SGHDT, CDR2 YYEEEE, per germline. V lost 1 base and J 0 bases, leaving 12 bases between the germline ends. There are 16 residues in the CDR3. In DNA, the CDR3 is TGTGCCAGCAGCTTGTATTTGGTTACTAGCACAGATACGCAGTATTTT. This translates into CASSLYLVTSTDTQYF.

This clone was counted a single time. The chain is built from TRBV27 and TRBJ2-7; the D gene is possibly TRBD2 (6 bases). The CDR3 spans 15 residues. The germline CDR1 and CDR2 sequences are MNHEY and SMNVEV (reference sequence). The V end lost 3 bases, the J end lost 6 bases, and 18 bases lay between the germline ends. CDR3 DNA sequence: TGTGCCAGCAGTTTGGCCCCTCTACTAGCCTCCGAGCAGTACTTC. It encodes CASSLAPLLASEQYF.

The rearrangement joins TRBV5-7 to TRBJ1-2; TRBD1 matches 10 bases. TRBV5-7 is sorted into the ORF group, with uncertain function. The junction had 6 bases not matched to a gene; V was cut back by 5 bases and J by 8 bases. CDR3 length: 13 residues. This chain's CDR3 is CASRIGQGEGYTF. In DNA, the CDR3 is TGTGCCAGCAGAATCGGACAGGGGGAAGGCTACACCTTC.

As concerns this clone: The same CDR3 arises from other DNA sequences in this sample as well. The chain uses TRBV19 and TRBJ2-1, with 11 bases aligning to TRBD2. V shed 3 bases and J 2 bases; nucleotides not matched to a gene: 0. CDR3 length: 15 residues. Germline assignment: CDR1 LNHDA and CDR2 SQIVND (reference sequence). CDR3 in amino acids: CASSMTSGAYNEQFF. In DNA form, the CDR3 reads TGTGCCAGTAGTATGACTAGCGGGGCCTACAATGAGCAGTTCTTC.

This clone appeared a single time. The chain employs TRBV9 and TRBJ2-5, with 7 bases aligning to TRBD2. The V gene end was trimmed by 3 bases and the J gene end by 1 base; junction bases not matched to a gene: 3. The CDR3 sequence is 14 residues long. Germline CDR1 SGDLS, CDR2 YYNGEE. CDR3 sequence: CASSAGGLQETQYF. Written as DNA, the CDR3 is TGTGCCAGCAGCGCGGGGGGTCTCCAAGAGACCCAGTACTTC.

This clone was counted once. This rearrangement joins TRBV9 to TRBJ2-3; perhaps TRBD2 as D (7 bases). CDR3 size: 16 residues. Deletions cut 3 bases from V and 3 bases from J, with 17 bases between. The germline V gene encodes CDR1 SGDLS and CDR2 YYNGEE. The CDR3 DNA follows: TGTGCCAGCAGCGGGGGGGGCACAGAACCTACAGATACGCAGTATTTT. It translates to CASSGGGTEPTDTQYF.

The chain couples TRBV28 to TRBJ2-5; D call uncertain. The J call is uncertain, as TRBJ2-7 better fits the DNA end. The CDR3 is 16 amino acids. The germline V gene encodes CDR1 MDHEN and CDR2 SYDVKM. The CDR3 region is CASSLSVRKNSYEQYF. The CDR3 coding sequence is TGTGCCAGCAGTTTGAGTGTGAGGAAAAACTCCTACGAGCAGTACTTC.

The chain joins TRBV10-3 to TRBJ2-1, with TRBD1 identical over 8 bases. CDR1 is ENHRY, CDR2 SYGVKD, per germline. This CDR3 contains 13 residues. The J segment lost 6 bases and the V segment lost 2 bases, leaving 0 bases of the junction unmatched. CDR3 amino acids: CAISETGGNEQFF. The CDR3 nucleotides read TGTGCCATCAGTGAGACAGGGGGCAATGAGCAGTTCTTC.

Only a few counts were recorded for this clone. The CDR3 coding sequence is TGTGCCAGCAAGCCGGGACAGGGAGCCTACGAGCAGTACTTC. Residues: CASKPGQGAYEQYF. The V gene is TRBV6-6, the J gene TRBJ2-7, with 9 bases fitting TRBD1. The CDR3 sequence is 14 residues long. With 7 bases clipped from V and 2 bases from J, the junction kept 6 bases outside the gene matches. Germline lookup yields CDR1 MNHNY and CDR2 SVGAGI (reference sequence).

The rearrangement links TRBV7-9 to TRBJ1-3; no definite D call. This CDR3 is 14 amino acids long. Germline values: CDR1 SEHNR, CDR2 FQNEAQ (reference sequence). V shed 5 bases and J shed 2 bases, with 10 bases lying between them. For the CDR3, the DNA is TGTGCCAGCAGCCTGGCAGTTACTGGAAACACCATATATTTT. It codes for CASSLAVTGNTIYF.

This chain uses TRBV6-1 with TRBJ2-1; 9 positions agree with TRBD1. Germline CDR1 is MNHNS and CDR2 is SASEGT. The CDR3 covers 14 residues. Trimming at V came to 6 bases and at J to 7 bases, leaving 7 bases not matched to a gene. The CDR3 sequence: CASRNYRGRNEQFF. In nucleotides, the CDR3 is TGTGCCAGCAGGAACTACAGGGGGCGGAATGAGCAGTTCTTC.

J is TRBJ2-7 and V is TRBV6-1; tentatively, D is TRBD2 (6 bases). V was clipped by 10 bases and J by 2 bases, with 15 bases between them. Germline V gene data show CDR1 as MNHNS and CDR2 as SASEGT. The CDR3 runs to 13 residues. The CDR3 DNA sequence: TGTGCCACCAACAGTGGAGGGCCCTACGAGCAGTACTTC. This gives the protein CATNSGGPYEQYF.

The genes are TRBV11-2 and TRBJ1-2; the D is unclear. Germline loops: CDR1 SGHAT, CDR2 FQNNGV. The CDR3 sequence is 11 residues long. The ends were cut back, 3 bases at V and 8 bases at J, with 7 bases in the middle. The CDR3 spells CASSLGRGYTF. In DNA, the CDR3 is TGTGCCAGCAGCTTGGGGAGAGGCTACACCTTC.

J is TRBJ2-7 and V is TRBV4-3; the match to TRBD1 covers 11 bases. J gave up 7 bases and V 3 bases, and 8 bases lay outside the gene matches. CDR1 and CDR2 (germline): LGHNA, YSLEER. The CDR3 is 15 amino acids. CDR3: CASSQTGTGGREQYF. Here the CDR3 DNA reads TGCGCCAGCAGCCAGACCGGGACAGGGGGGAGAGAGCAGTACTTC.

The genes are TRBV13 and TRBJ2-1; D is ambiguous. This CDR3 contains 15 residues. Germline loops: CDR1 PRHDT, CDR2 FYEKMQ (reference sequence). V shed 7 bases and J shed 0 bases, with 13 bases lying between them. CDR3 residues: CASNLLGPSYNEQFF. DNA for the CDR3: TGTGCCAGCAACTTGCTAGGCCCCTCCTACAATGAGCAGTTCTTC.

The chain's CDR3 is CASSSAGTPYNEQFF. The CDR3 bases are TGCGCCAGCAGCTCAGCCGGGACACCGTACAATGAGCAGTTCTTC. This chain uses TRBV5-1 with TRBJ2-1, with D possibly TRBD1 on 6 matching bases. V lost 3 bases to trimming and J lost 4 bases, with 14 bases between them. The CDR3 has 15 residues. Germline CDR1 and CDR2: SGHRS and YFSETQ.

V and J are TRBV5-1 and TRBJ2-7; 10 bases match TRBD1. Germline V gives CDR1 SGHRS, CDR2 YFSETQ. The CDR3 is made up of 14 amino acids. V lost 3 bases and J lost 3; bases outside the gene matches: 3. Here the CDR3 DNA reads TGCGCCAGCAGCTGGGGGACAGGGGACTACGAGCAGTACTTC. Amino acids: CASSWGTGDYEQYF.

J is TRBJ1-4 and V is TRBV28, with D unresolved. The CDR3 length is 16 residues. The germline gives CDR1 MDHEN, CDR2 SYDVKM. The V and J ends lost 7 bases and 2 bases respectively, with 17 bases between them. The CDR3 region is CASTEMGGSTNEKLFF. CDR3 nucleotide sequence: TGTGCCAGCACCGAAATGGGAGGATCTACTAATGAAAAACTGTTTTTT.

J is TRBJ2-5 and V is TRBV7-5; no check of the table's D call, TRBD1, against the DNA was made. TRBV7-5 is listed as a pseudogene. This CDR3 comprises 17 residues. CDR3 amino acids: CARSLVGETTPQETQYF. DNA of the CDR3: TGTGCCAGAAGCTTAGTGGGCGAGACCACCCCCCAAGAGACCCAGTACTTC.

The rearrangement uses TRBV4-1 and TRBJ2-7, with D unresolved. V was cut by 0 bases and J by 10 bases, with 10 bases left in between. Germline V gene lookup returns CDR1 MGHRA and CDR2 YSYEKL. This CDR3 has 12 residues. The CDR3 DNA reads TGCGCCAGCAGCCAAGATCTCAGGTTCCAGTACTTC. Residues: CASSQDLRFQYF.

The chain employs TRBV27 and TRBJ1-6; D is possibly TRBD1 (5 bases). The CDR3 covers 16 residues. V lost 1 base to trimming and J lost 6 bases, with 13 bases between them. The germline gives CDR1 MNHEY, CDR2 SMNVEV (reference sequence). The chain's CDR3 is CASSLLAGGGNSPLHF. As DNA, the CDR3 is TGTGCCAGCAGTTTATTAGCGGGGGGAGGTAATTCACCCCTCCACTTT.

The chain joins TRBV12-2 to TRBJ2-7; the D call TRBD2 from the table was never checked on the DNA. TRBV12-2 is noted as a pseudogene. The CDR3 is 16 amino acids. The CDR3 nucleotides are TGTGCAAGTCGCCCCCGGGGGGGGGCTAGCGGATACGAGCAGTACTTC. This codes for CASRPRGGASGYEQYF.

The chain employs TRBV5-6 and TRBJ2-3; 12 bases agree with TRBD1. In germline, CDR1 is SGHDT, CDR2 YYEEEE. V lost 2 bases, J lost 7 bases, and 2 bases stayed unmatched. The CDR3 covers 14 residues. CDR3 sequence: CASSLGTGGNTQYF. The CDR3 DNA is TGTGCCAGCAGCTTAGGGACAGGGGGCAATACGCAGTATTTT.

This clone has only a few counts. V gene TRBV4-1 combines with J gene TRBJ2-5; weak D call: TRBD1 (5 bases). Between the trimmed V and J ends, which lost 3 bases and 2 bases, there was a span of 7 bases. Germline V gene sequence: CDR1 MGHRA, CDR2 YSYEKL. There are 13 residues in the CDR3. The CDR3 spells CASSHREQETQYF. In DNA, the CDR3 is TGCGCCAGCAGCCACAGGGAACAAGAGACCCAGTACTTC.

This clone was seen just once. Other DNA sequences in the sample encode the same CDR3. This chain joins TRBV5-6 and TRBJ2-7; TRBD2 might be the D (6 bases). The germline gives CDR1 SGHDT, CDR2 YYEEEE. Trimming removed 0 bases from V and 4 bases from J, with 11 bases in between. The CDR3 length is 14 residues. CDR3 in DNA: TGTGCCAGCAGCTTGGGGGGGGACTTTTACGAGCAGTACTTC. Translating it yields CASSLGGDFYEQYF.

This chain uses TRBV4-1 with TRBJ2-7, with D tentatively TRBD2 (6 bases). The CDR3 runs 18 residues. Germline V lookup: CDR1 MGHRA, CDR2 YSYEKL. Trimming removed 3 bases from V and 0 bases from J, with 21 bases in between. The CDR3 nucleotides are TGCGCCAGCAGCCAGGGTCCAAGGCCCGCTAGCGACTCCTACGAGCAGTACTTC. Amino acid sequence: CASSQGPRPASDSYEQYF.

There are a few counts of this clone. V usage is TRBV15 and J usage is TRBJ2-1; 13 nucleotides align to TRBD2. After removal of 3 bases from V and 9 bases from J, the junction contained 14 bases not matched to a gene. Germline V lookup: CDR1 LNHNV, CDR2 YYDKDF (reference sequence). This CDR3 contains 18 residues. In DNA form, the CDR3 reads TGTGCCACCAGCAGTAAACCGGGACTAGCGGGAATACAATCTGAGCAGTTCTTC. Residues: CATSSKPGLAGIQSEQFF.